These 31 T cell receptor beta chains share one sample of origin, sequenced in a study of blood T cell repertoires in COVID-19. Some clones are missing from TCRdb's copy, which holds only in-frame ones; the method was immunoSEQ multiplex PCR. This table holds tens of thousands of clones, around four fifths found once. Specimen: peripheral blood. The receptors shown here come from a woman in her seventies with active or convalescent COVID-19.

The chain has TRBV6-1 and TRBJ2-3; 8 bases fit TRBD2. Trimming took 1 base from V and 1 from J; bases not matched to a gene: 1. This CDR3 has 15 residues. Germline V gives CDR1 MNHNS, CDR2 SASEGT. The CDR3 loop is CASSEGGGRTDTQYF. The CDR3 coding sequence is TGTGCCAGCAGTGAAGGCGGGGGGCGCACAGATACGCAGTATTTT.

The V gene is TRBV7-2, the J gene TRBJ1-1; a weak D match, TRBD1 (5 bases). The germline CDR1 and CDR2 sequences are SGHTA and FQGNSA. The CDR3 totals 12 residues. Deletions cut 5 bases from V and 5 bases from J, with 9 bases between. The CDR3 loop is CASSPQGTEAFF. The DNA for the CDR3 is TGTGCCAGCAGCCCTCAGGGTACTGAAGCTTTCTTT.

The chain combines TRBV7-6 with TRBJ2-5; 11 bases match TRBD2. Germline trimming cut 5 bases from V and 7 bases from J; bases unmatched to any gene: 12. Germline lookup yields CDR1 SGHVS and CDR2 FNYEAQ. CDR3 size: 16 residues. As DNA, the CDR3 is TGTGCCAGCAGCCTGCGGGTAGCGGGGGGGTTAGGGACCCAGTACTTC. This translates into CASSLRVAGGLGTQYF.

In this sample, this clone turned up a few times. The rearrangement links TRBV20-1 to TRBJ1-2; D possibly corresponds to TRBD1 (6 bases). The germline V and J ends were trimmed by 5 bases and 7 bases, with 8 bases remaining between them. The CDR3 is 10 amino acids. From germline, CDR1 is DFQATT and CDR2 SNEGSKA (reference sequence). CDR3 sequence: CSAGQSGYTF. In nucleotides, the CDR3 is TGCAGTGCTGGACAGTCTGGCTACACCTTC.

The chain's CDR3 is CASSPQGGSGGYTF. CDR3 sequence (DNA): TGTGCCAGCAGCCCACAGGGGGGCTCAGGAGGCTACACCTTC. V usage is TRBV5-4 and J usage is TRBJ1-2; 8 positions agree with TRBD1. V lost 4 bases to trimming and J lost 8 bases; unmatched junction nucleotides: 10. The CDR3 sequence is 14 residues long. Germline V lookup: CDR1 SGHNT, CDR2 YYREEE (reference sequence).

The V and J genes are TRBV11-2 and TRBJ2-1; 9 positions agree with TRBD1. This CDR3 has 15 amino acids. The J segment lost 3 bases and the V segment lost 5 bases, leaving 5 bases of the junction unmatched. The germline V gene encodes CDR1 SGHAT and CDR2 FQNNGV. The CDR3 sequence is CASSLGQGNYNEQFF. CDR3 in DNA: TGTGCCAGCAGCCTCGGACAGGGGAACTACAATGAGCAGTTCTTC. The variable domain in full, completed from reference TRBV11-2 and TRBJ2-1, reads EAGVAQSPRYKIIEKRQSVAFWCNPISGHATLYWYQQILGQGPKLLIQFQNNGVVDDSQLPKDRFSAERLKGVDSTLKIQPAKLEDSAVYLCASSLGQGNYNEQFFGPGTRLTVL.

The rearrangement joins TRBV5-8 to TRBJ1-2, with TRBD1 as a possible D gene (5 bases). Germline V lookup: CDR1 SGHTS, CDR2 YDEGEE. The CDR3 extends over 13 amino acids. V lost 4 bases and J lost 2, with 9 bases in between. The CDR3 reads CASSPGLNYGYTF. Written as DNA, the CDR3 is TGTGCCAGCAGCCCAGGGTTGAACTATGGCTACACCTTC. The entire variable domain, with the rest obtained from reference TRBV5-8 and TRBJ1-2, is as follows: EAGVTQSPTHLIKTRGQQATLRCSPISGHTSVYWYQQALGLGLQFLLWYDEGEERNRGNFPPRFSGRQFPNYSSELNVNALELEDSALYLCASSPGLNYGYTFGSGTRLTVV.

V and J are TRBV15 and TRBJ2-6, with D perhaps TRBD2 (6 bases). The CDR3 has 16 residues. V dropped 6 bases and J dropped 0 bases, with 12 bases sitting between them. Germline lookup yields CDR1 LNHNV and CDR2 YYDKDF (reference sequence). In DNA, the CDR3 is TGTGCCACCAGGGCGGGACTTCTCTCTGGGGCCAACGTCCTGACTTTC. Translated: CATRAGLLSGANVLTF.

The CDR3, as DNA: TGTGCCAGCAGTGGGACAGGGAACTACGAGCAGTACTTC. Protein product: CASSGTGNYEQYF. The chain is built from TRBV2 and TRBJ2-7, with TRBD1 matching over 8 bases. Germline-derived CDR1 and CDR2 are SNHLY and FYNNEI. V was pared by 4 bases and J by 3 bases, with 2 bases of the junction left unmatched. This CDR3 comprises 13 residues.

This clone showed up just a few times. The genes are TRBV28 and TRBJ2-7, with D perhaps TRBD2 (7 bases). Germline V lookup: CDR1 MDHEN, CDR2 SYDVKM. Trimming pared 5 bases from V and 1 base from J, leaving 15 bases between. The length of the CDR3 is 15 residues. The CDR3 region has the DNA TGTGCCAGCAGTGGGGGGGGCATCTCATCCTACGAGCAGTACTTC. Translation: CASSGGGISSYEQYF. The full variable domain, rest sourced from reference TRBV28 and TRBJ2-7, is DVKVTQSSRYLVKRTGEKVFLECVQDMDHENMFWYRQDPGLGLRLIYFSYDVKMKEKGDIPEGYSVSREKKERFSLILESASTNQTSMYLCASSGGGISSYEQYFGPGTRLTVT.

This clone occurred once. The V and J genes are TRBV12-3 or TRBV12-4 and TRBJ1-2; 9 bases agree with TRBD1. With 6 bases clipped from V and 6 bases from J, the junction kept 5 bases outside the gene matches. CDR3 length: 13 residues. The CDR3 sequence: CASSPRDRDGYTF. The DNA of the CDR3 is TGTGCCAGCAGCCCCCGGGACAGGGATGGCTACACCTTC.

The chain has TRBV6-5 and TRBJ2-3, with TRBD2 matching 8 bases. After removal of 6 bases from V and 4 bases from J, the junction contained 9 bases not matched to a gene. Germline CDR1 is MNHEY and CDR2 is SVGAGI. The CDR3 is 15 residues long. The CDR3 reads CASRKTSGRPDTQYF. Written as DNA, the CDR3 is TGTGCCAGCAGGAAAACTAGCGGCCGACCAGATACGCAGTATTTT.

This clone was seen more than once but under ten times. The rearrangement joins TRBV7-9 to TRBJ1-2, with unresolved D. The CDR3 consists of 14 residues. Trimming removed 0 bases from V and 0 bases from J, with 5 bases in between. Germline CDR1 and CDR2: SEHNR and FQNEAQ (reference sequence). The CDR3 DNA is TGTGCCAGCAGCTTAGCTACAGCTAACTATGGCTACACCTTC. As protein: CASSLATANYGYTF.

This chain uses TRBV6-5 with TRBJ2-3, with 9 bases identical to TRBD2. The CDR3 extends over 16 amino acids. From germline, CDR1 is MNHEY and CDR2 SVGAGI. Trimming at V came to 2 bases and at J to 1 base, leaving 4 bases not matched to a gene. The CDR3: CASSYGQRGGTDTQYF. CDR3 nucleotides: TGTGCCAGCAGTTACGGCCAGCGGGGGGGCACAGATACGCAGTATTTT.

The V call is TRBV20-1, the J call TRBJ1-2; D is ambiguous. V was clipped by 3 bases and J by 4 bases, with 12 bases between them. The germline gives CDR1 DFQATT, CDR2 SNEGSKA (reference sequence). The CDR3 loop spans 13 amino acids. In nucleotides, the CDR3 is TGCAGTGCTAGTTACATGGTTGGCTATGGCTACACCTTC. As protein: CSASYMVGYGYTF.

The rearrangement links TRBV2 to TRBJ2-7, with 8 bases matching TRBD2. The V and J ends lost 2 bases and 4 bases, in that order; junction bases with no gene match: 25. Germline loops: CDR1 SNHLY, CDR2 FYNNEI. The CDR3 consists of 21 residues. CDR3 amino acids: CASSERSPLIAGKGGAYEQYF. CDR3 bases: TGTGCCAGCAGTGAACGTTCCCCATTAATAGCGGGGAAAGGGGGGGCTTACGAGCAGTACTTC.

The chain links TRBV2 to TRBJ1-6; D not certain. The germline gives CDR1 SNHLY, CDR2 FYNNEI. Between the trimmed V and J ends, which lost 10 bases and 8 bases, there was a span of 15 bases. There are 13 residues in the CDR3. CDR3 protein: CATLGSIYSPLHF. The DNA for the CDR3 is TGTGCCACCCTCGGGTCGATTTATTCACCCCTCCACTTT.

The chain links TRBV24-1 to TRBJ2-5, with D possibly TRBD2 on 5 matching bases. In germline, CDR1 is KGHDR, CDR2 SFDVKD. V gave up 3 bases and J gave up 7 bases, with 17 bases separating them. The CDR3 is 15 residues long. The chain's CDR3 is CATSDPGSPRGTQYF. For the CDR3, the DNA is TGTGCCACCAGTGATCCGGGGAGCCCAAGAGGGACCCAGTACTTC.

The DNA of the CDR3 is TGTGCCAGCAGTCTCGGACAGCCCAGTGGCAATCAGCCCCAGCATTTT. It encodes CASSLGQPSGNQPQHF. V usage is TRBV2 and J usage is TRBJ1-5, with a tentative D call TRBD1 (6 bases). The CDR3 has 16 residues. The V and J ends lost 5 bases and 2 bases respectively, with 16 bases between them. CDR1 and CDR2 from the germline V gene are SNHLY and FYNNEI.

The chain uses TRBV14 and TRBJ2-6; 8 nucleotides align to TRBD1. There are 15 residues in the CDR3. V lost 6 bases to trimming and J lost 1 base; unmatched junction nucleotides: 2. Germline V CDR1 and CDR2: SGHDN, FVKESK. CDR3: CASRRTGSGANVLTF. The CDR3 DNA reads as TGTGCCAGCAGGAGGACAGGGTCTGGGGCCAACGTCCTGACTTTC.

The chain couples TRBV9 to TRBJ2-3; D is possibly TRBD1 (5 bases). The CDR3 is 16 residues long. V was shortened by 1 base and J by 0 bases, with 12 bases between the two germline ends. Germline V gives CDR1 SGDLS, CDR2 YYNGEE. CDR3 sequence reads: CASSVSGSFSTDTQYF. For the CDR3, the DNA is TGTGCCAGCAGCGTATCAGGGTCTTTTAGCACAGATACGCAGTATTTT.

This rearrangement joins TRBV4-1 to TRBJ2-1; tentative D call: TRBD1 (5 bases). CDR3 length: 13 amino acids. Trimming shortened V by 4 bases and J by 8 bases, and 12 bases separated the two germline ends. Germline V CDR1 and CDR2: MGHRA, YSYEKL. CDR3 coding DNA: TGCGCCAGCAGCCTGCAGGGTGGCGATGAGCAGTTCTTC. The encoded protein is CASSLQGGDEQFF.

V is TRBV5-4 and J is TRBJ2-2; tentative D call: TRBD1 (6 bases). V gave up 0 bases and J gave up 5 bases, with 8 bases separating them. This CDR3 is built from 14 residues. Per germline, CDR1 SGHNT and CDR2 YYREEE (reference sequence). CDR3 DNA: TGTGCCAGCAGCTTGGGAGGGGGAACCGGGGAGCTGTTTTTT. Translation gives CASSLGGGTGELFF.

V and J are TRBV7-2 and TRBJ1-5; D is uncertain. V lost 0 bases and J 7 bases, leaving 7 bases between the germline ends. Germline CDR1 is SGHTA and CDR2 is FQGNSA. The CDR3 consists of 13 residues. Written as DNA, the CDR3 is TGTGCCAGCAGCTTAGCTGGAGGGCAGCCCCAGCATTTT. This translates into CASSLAGGQPQHF.

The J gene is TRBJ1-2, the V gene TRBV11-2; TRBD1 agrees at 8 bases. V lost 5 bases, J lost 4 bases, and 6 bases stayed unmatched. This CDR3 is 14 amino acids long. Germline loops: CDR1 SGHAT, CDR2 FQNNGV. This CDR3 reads CASSPGGRGYGYTF. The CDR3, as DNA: TGTGCCAGCAGCCCAGGGGGCAGGGGCTATGGCTACACCTTC.

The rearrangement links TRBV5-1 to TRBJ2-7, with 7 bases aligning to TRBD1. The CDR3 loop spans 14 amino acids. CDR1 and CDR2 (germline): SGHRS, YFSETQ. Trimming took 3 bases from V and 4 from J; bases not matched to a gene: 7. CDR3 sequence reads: CASSSGQLGYEQYF. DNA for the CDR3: TGCGCCAGCAGCTCGGGACAGCTCGGATACGAGCAGTACTTC.

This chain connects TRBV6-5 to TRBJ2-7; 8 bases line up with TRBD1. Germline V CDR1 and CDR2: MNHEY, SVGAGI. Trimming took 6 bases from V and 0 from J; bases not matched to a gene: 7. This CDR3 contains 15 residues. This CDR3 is CASSIEGQASYEQYF. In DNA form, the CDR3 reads TGTGCCAGCAGCATAGAGGGACAGGCCTCCTACGAGCAGTACTTC.

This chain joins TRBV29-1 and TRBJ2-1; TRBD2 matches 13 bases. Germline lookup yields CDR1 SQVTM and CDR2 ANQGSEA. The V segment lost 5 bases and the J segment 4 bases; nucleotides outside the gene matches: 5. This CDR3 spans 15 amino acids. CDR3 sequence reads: CSVLGLAGEYNEQFF. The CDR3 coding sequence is TGCAGCGTTTTAGGACTAGCGGGGGAATACAATGAGCAGTTCTTC.

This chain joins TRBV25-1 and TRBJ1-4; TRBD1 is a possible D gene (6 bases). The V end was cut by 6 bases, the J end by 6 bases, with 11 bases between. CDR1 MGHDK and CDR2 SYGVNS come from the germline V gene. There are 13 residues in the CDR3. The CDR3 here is CASSWDIDEKLFF. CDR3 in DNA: TGTGCCAGCAGCTGGGACATAGATGAAAAACTGTTTTTT.

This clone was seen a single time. CDR3 region: CASSLGRTGITEAFF. CDR3 nucleotides: TGTGCCAGCAGCCTCGGAAGGACAGGGATCACTGAAGCTTTCTTT. V gene TRBV3-1 (or the pseudogene TRBV3-2) combines with J gene TRBJ1-1; 8 bases are a match to TRBD1. The CDR3 loop spans 15 amino acids. The germline CDR1 and CDR2 sequences are LGHDT and YNNKEL (reference sequence). V dropped 4 bases and J dropped 4; count of bases not matched to a gene: 8.

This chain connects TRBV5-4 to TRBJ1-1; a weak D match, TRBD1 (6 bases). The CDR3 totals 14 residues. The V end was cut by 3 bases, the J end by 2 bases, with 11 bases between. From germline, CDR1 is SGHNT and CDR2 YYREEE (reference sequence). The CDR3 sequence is CASSSGQINTEAFF. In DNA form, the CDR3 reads TGTGCCAGCAGCTCCGGACAGATAAACACTGAAGCTTTCTTT.